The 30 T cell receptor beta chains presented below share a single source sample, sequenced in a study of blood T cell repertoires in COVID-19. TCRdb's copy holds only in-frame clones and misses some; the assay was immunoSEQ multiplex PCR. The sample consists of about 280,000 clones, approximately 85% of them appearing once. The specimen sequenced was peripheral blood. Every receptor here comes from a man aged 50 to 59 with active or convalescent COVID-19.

The CDR3 DNA sequence: TGTGCCAGCGCGGGCTCAGCTTACGAGCAGTACTTC. Its protein is CASAGSAYEQYF. The V and J genes are TRBV7-9 and TRBJ2-7; a possible D gene is TRBD2 (5 bases). Trimming took 8 bases from V and 4 from J, leaving 12 bases between them. The CDR3 is made up of 12 amino acids. Germline V gene lookup returns CDR1 SEHNR and CDR2 FQNEAQ (reference sequence).

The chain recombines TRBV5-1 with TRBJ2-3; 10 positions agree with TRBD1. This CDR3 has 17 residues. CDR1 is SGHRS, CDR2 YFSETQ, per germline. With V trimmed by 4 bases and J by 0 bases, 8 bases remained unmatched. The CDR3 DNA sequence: TGCGCCAGCAGCCCGGGGACAGGGGTTCCTAGCACAGATACGCAGTATTTT. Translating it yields CASSPGTGVPSTDTQYF.

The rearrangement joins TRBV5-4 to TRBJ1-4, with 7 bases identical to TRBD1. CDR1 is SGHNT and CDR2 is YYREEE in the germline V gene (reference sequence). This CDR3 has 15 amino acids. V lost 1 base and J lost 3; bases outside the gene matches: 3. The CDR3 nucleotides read TGTGCCAGCAGCTTGAATCAGGGGGCTAATGAAAAACTGTTTTTT. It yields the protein CASSLNQGANEKLFF.

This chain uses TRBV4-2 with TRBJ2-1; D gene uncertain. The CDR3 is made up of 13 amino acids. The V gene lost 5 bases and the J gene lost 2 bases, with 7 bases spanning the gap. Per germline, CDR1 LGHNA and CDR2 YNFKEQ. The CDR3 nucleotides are TGTGCCAGCAGCTCGCGGACCTACAATGAGCAGTTCTTC. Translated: CASSSRTYNEQFF.

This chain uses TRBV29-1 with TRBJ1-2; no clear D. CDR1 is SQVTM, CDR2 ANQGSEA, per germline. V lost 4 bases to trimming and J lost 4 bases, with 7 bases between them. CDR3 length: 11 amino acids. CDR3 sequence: CSVVQTYGYTF. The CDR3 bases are TGCAGCGTTGTACAGACCTATGGCTACACCTTC.

CDR3 nucleotides: TGTGCCAGTAGTATAGAAGTTGGCAGGGGGACCGCAACTAATGAAAAACTGTTTTTT. Translating it yields CASSIEVGRGTATNEKLFF. The V gene is TRBV19, the J gene TRBJ1-4; 7 bases map to TRBD1. J was trimmed by 0 bases and V by 0 bases; bases with no gene match: 10. Germline V gene lookup returns CDR1 LNHDA and CDR2 SQIVND (reference sequence). CDR3 length: 19 amino acids. Full variable domain (rest looked up from reference TRBV19 and TRBJ1-4): DGGITQSPKYLFRKEGQNVTLSCEQNLNHDAMYWYRQDPGQGLRLIYYSQIVNDFQKGDIAEGYSVSREKKESFPLTVTSAQKNPTAFYLCASSIEVGRGTATNEKLFFGSGTQLSVL.

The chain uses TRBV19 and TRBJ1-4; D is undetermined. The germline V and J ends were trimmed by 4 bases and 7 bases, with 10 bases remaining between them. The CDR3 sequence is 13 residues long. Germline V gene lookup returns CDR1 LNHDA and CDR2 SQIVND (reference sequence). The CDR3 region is CASSNHKFEKLFF. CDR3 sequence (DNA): TGTGCCAGTAGTAACCACAAGTTTGAAAAACTGTTTTTT.

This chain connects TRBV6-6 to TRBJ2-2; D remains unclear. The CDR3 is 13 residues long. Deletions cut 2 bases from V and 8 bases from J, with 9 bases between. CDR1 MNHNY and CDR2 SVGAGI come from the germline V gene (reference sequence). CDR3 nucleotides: TGTGCCAGCAGTTACGTCAGGTCGGGGGAGCTGTTTTTT. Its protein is CASSYVRSGELFF.

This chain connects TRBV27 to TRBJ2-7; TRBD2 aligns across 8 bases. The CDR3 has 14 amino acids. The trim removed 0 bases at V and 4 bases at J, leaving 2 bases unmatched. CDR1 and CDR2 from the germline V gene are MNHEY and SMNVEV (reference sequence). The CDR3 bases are TGTGCCAGCAGTTTATCCGCGGGAGGATACGAGCAGTACTTC. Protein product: CASSLSAGGYEQYF.

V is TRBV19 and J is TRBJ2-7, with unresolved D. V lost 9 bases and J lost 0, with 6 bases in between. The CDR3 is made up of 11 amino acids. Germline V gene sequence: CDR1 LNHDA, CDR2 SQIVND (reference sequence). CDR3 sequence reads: CASGSSYEQYF. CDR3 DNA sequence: TGTGCCAGCGGTAGCTCCTACGAGCAGTACTTC. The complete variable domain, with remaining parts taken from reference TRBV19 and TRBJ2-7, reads DGGITQSPKYLFRKEGQNVTLSCEQNLNHDAMYWYRQDPGQGLRLIYYSQIVNDFQKGDIAEGYSVSREKKESFPLTVTSAQKNPTAFYLCASGSSYEQYFGPGTRLTVT.

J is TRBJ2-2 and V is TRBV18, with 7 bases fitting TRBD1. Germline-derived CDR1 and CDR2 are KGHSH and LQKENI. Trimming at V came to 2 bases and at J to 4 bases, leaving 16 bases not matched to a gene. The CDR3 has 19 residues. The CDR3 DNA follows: TGTGCCAGCTCACCAGGGACAGTCGGTCAGGGGTCGAGCACCGGGGAGCTGTTTTTT. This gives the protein CASSPGTVGQGSSTGELFF.

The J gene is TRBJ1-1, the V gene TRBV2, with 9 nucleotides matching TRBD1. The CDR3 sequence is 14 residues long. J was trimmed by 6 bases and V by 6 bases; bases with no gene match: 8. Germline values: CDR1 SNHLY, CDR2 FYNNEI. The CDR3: CASRYRTGEAEAFF. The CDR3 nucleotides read TGTGCCAGCAGATATAGGACAGGGGAAGCTGAAGCTTTCTTT.

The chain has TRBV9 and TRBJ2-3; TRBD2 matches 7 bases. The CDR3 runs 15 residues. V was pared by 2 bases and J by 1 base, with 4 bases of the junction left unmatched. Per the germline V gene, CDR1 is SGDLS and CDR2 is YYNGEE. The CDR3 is CASSVTTSGTDTQYF. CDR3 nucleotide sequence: TGTGCCAGCAGCGTCACTACTAGCGGCACAGATACGCAGTATTTT. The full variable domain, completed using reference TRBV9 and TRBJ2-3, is DSGVTQTPKHLITATGQRVTLRCSPRSGDLSVYWYQQSLDQGLQFLIQYYNGEERAKGNILERFSAQQFPDLHSELNLSSLELGDSALYFCASSVTTSGTDTQYFGPGTRLTVL.

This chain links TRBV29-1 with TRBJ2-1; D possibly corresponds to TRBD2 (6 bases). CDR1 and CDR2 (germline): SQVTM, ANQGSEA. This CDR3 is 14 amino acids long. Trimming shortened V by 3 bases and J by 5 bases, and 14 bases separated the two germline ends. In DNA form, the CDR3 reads TGCAGCGTTGACCGGGGCGGCGGGGACAATGAGCAGTTCTTC. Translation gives CSVDRGGGDNEQFF.

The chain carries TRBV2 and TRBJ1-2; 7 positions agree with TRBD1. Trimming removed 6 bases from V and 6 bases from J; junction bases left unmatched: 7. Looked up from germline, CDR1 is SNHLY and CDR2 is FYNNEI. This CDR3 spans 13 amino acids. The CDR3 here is CASRGDSDNGYTF. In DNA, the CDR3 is TGTGCCAGCAGGGGGGACAGCGATAATGGCTACACCTTC.

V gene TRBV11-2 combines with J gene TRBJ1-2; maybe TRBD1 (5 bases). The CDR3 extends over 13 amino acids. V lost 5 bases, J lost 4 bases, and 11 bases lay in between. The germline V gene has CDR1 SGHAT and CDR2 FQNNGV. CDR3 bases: TGTGCCAGCAGCCTCAGGGTCTGCTATGGCTACACCTTC. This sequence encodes CASSLRVCYGYTF.

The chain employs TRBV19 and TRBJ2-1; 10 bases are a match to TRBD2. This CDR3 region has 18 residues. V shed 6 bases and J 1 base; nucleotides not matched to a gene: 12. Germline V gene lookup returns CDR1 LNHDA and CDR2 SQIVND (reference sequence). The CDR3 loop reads CASRDRAGGDLSYNEQFF. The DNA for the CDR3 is TGTGCCAGTAGGGATCGAGCGGGAGGGGATTTGTCCTACAATGAGCAGTTCTTC.

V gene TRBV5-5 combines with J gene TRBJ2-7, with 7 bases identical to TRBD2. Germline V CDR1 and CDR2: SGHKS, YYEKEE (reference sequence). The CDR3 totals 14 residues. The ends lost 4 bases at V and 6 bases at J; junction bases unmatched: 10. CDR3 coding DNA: TGTGCCAGCAGCCCCGTGCGGGGGTCGGGCGAGCAGTACTTC. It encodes CASSPVRGSGEQYF.

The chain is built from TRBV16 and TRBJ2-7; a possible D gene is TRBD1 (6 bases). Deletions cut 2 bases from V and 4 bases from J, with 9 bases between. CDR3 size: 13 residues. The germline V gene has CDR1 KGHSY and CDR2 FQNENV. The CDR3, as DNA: TGTGCCAGCAGCCAACACAGGGAATACGAGCAGTACTTC. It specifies CASSQHREYEQYF.

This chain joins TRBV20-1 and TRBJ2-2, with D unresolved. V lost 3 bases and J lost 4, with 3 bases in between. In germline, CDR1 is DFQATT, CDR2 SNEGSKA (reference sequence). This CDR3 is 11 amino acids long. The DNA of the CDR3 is TGCAGTGCTAGCTTCACCGGGGAGCTGTTTTTT. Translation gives CSASFTGELFF.

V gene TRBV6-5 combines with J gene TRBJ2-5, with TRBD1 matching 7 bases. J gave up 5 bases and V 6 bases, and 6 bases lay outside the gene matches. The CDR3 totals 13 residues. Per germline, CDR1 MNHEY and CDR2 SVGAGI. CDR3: CASRRDRVETQYF. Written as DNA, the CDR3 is TGTGCCAGCAGGCGAGACAGGGTTGAGACCCAGTACTTC.

DNA for the CDR3: TGCGCCAGCAGCCAAGGGGCTAGCGGGAGGAGTGGGGCCAACGTCCTGACTTTC. It translates to CASSQGASGRSGANVLTF. The gene calls are TRBV4-1 and TRBJ2-6; 11 bases are shared with TRBD2. This CDR3 has 18 amino acids. With 1 base clipped from V and 3 bases from J, the junction kept 5 bases outside the gene matches. Germline CDR1 reads MGHRA; CDR2 reads YSYEKL.

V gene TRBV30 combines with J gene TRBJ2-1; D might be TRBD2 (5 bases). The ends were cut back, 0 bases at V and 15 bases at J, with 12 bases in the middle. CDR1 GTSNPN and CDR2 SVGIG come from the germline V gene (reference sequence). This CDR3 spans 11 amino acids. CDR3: CAWSVQERRFF. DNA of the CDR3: TGTGCCTGGAGTGTACAAGAGCGGCGGTTCTTC.

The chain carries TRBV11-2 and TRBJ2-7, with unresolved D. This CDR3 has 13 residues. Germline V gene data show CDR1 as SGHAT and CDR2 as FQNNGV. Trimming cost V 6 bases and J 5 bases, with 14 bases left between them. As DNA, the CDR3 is TGTGCCAGCAGAAAGTCAGGTCTGAACGAGCAGTACTTC. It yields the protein CASRKSGLNEQYF.

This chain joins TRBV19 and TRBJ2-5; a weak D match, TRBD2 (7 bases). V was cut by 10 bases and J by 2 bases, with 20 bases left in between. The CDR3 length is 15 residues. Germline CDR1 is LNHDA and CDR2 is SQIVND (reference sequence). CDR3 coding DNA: TGTGCCACCCGGGGGGTGAGACAGGCTCAAGAGACCCAGTACTTC. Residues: CATRGVRQAQETQYF. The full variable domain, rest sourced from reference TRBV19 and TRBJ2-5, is DGGITQSPKYLFRKEGQNVTLSCEQNLNHDAMYWYRQDPGQGLRLIYYSQIVNDFQKGDIAEGYSVSREKKESFPLTVTSAQKNPTAFYLCATRGVRQAQETQYFGPGTRLLVL.

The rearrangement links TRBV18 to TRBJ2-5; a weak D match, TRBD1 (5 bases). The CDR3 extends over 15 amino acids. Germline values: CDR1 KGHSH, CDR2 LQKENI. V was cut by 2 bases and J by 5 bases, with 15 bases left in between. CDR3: CASSPLAGFGETQYF. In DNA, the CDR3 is TGTGCCAGCTCACCATTGGCAGGGTTTGGGGAGACCCAGTACTTC.

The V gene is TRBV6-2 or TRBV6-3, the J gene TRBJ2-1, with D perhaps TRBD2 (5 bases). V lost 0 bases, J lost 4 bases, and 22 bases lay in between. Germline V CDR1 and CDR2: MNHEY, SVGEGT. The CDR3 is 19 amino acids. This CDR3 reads CASSYSIGGPRVGYNEQFF. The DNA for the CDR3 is TGTGCCAGCAGTTACTCGATTGGAGGCCCCAGAGTAGGTTACAATGAGCAGTTCTTC.

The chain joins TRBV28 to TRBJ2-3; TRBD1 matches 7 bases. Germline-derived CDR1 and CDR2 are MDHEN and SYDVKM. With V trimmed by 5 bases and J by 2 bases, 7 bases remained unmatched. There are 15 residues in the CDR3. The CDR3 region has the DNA TGTGCCAGCAGTGAGACGGGACAGTCCACAGATACGCAGTATTTT. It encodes CASSETGQSTDTQYF. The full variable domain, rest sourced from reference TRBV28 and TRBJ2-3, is DVKVTQSSRYLVKRTGEKVFLECVQDMDHENMFWYRQDPGLGLRLIYFSYDVKMKEKGDIPEGYSVSREKKERFSLILESASTNQTSMYLCASSETGQSTDTQYFGPGTRLTVL.

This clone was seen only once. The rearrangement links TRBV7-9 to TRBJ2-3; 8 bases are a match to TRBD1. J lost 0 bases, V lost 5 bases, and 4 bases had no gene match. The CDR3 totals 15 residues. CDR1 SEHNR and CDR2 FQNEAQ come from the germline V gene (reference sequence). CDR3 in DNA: TGTGCCAGCAGCGGGGACAGGTGGAGCACAGATACGCAGTATTTT. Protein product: CASSGDRWSTDTQYF.

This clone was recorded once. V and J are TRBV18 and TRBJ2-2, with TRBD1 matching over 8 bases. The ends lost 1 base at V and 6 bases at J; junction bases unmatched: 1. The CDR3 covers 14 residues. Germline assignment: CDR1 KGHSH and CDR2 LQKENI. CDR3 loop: CASSPRRGPGELFF. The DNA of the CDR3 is TGTGCCAGCTCACCACGCAGGGGGCCCGGGGAGCTGTTTTTT. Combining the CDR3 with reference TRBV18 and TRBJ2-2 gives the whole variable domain NAGVMQNPRHLVRRRGQEARLRCSPMKGHSHVYWYRQLPEEGLKFMVYLQKENIIDESGMPKERFSAEFPKEGPSILRIQQVVRGDSAAYFCASSPRRGPGELFFGEGSRLTVL.